This T cell receptor (beta chain) was documented in a study of identical twins. TCRdb ran MiXCR on the 5' RACE reads and lists one entry per CDR3 protein. The table records under 900,000 distinct CDR3 sequences, roughly 20% of them present only once. This clonotype was seen more than once but under ten times. Its antigen is unidentified. Study results and limitations: Possibly, invariant MAIT and iNKT cells partly confounded zero-insertion analyses.

These sequences were also reported in another study, on T cells expressing NK-cell markers. As that report states: Cells sorted as CD3+CD56+NKG2C+, CD3+CD56+NKG2C- and CD3+CD56-NKG2C+ T cells supplied the TCR beta repertoires. For a handful of donors, these clonotypes were likewise the leading ones in the CD3+CD56-NKG2C+ fraction.

The origin of this receptor is a woman aged 18-29 years in good health. Sequencing was carried out using PBMCs.

The CDR3 is CSVEGLVSGSPRVGEQFF. CDR3 bases: TGCAGCGTTGAAGGTCTGGTTAGCGGGAGCCCCCGGGTAGGTGAGCAGTTCTTC. The chain recombines TRBV29-1 with TRBJ2-1; 9 bases are shared with TRBD2. CDR1 is SQVTM, CDR2 ANQGSEA, per germline. The CDR3 is 18 amino acids. With V trimmed by 1 base and J by 9 bases, 19 bases remained unmatched.